This T cell receptor beta chain was captured in a study of beta chain features in type 1 diabetes. The sequenced template was cDNA made from the entire isolated RNA. Assay: immunoSEQ multiplex PCR; the TCRdb copy retains only in-frame clones and omits some. Of approximately 15,000 clones listed, just under 55% are singletons. Trimming cost V 4 bases and J 7 bases, with 17 bases left between them. Germline V gene sequence: CDR1 SGHAT, CDR2 FQNNGV. The length of the CDR3 is 15 residues. The TCR was taken from a woman aged 18-29 years in good health. Material: stem cell memory CD4+ T cells from blood. This chain uses TRBV11-2 with TRBJ2-1, with TRBD2 as a possible D gene (5 bases). The CDR3: CASSSDSPPGNEQFF. Written as DNA, the CDR3 is TGTGCCAGCAGCTCGGACTCTCCGCCAGGAAATGAGCAGTTCTTC.